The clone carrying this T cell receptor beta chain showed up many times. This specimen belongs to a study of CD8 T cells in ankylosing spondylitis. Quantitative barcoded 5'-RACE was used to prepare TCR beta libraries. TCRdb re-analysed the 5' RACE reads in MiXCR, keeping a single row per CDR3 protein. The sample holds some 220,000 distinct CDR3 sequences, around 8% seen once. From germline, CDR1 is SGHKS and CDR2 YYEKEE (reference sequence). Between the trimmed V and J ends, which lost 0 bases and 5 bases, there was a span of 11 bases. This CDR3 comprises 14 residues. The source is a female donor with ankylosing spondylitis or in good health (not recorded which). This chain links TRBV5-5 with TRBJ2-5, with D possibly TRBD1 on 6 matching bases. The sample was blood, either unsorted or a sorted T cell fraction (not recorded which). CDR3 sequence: CASSLGDTRETQYF. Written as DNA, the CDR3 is TGTGCCAGCAGCTTGGGGGACACGAGGGAGACCCAGTACTTC.